This is a list of T cell receptor beta chains from one sample in a study of control samples from healthy donors and cancer patients. Using immunoSEQ multiplex PCR, the repertoire was profiled, and TCRdb retains in-frame clones only, with some absent. The sample holds 100,000 to 150,000 clones, over 80% seen once. Sequencing was carried out using PBMCs. The receptors were gathered from a man at least 80 years old with head and neck cancer. CDR3s include the opening cysteine and the closing phenylalanine or tryptophan. Each record gives: J gene, V gene, CDR3 protein.

j_gene: TRBJ2-5
v_gene: TRBV30
CDR3aa: CAWGPQETQYF

j_gene: TRBJ1-1
v_gene: TRBV18
CDR3aa: CASSQGYTEAFF

j_gene: TRBJ1-1
v_gene: TRBV5-5
CDR3aa: CASSRRDRETFF

j_gene: TRBJ2-1
v_gene: TRBV11-2
CDR3aa: CASSSGTSFYNEQFF

j_gene: TRBJ2-7
v_gene: TRBV7-8
CDR3aa: CASSFERGPFYEQYF

j_gene: TRBJ1-6
v_gene: TRBV5-4
CDR3aa: CASSLGQGYYSPLHF

j_gene: TRBJ2-2
v_gene: TRBV5-6
CDR3aa: CASSLAARINTGELFF

j_gene: TRBJ2-7
v_gene: TRBV7-2
CDR3aa: CASSFHQNSEQYF

j_gene: TRBJ2-5
v_gene: TRBV19
CDR3aa: CASSIARRGGQETQYF

j_gene: TRBJ2-6
v_gene: TRBV5-3
CDR3aa: CARSFSGAERCSGANVLTF

j_gene: TRBJ2-3
v_gene: TRBV9
CDR3aa: CASSVGPASTDTQYF

j_gene: TRBJ2-7
v_gene: TRBV30
CDR3aa: CAWSLGGAYEQYF

j_gene: TRBJ1-3
v_gene: TRBV7-2
CDR3aa: CASSLTPTSGNTIYF

j_gene: TRBJ1-1
v_gene: TRBV12-5
CDR3aa: CASGPGLGDTEAFF

j_gene: TRBJ2-3
v_gene: TRBV4-1
CDR3aa: CASSQDRGLVTTDTQYF

j_gene: TRBJ1-1
v_gene: TRBV25-1
CDR3aa: CASRLTYTEAFF

j_gene: TRBJ2-4
v_gene: TRBV24-1
CDR3aa: CATSDTVCFLKNIQYF

j_gene: TRBJ2-5
v_gene: TRBV5-1
CDR3aa: CASSFRDFDSGETQYF

j_gene: TRBJ1-2
v_gene: TRBV5-1
CDR3aa: CASSLVVAGGGYTF

j_gene: TRBJ1-2
v_gene: TRBV21-1
CDR3aa: CASSKRGGATYGYTF

j_gene: TRBJ2-7
v_gene: TRBV4-1
CDR3aa: CASSQRLSYEQYF

j_gene: TRBJ2-3
v_gene: TRBV30
CDR3aa: CAWSPLAGSTDTQYF

j_gene: TRBJ2-3
v_gene: TRBV28
CDR3aa: CASSFSLAGATSTDTQYF

j_gene: TRBJ2-7
v_gene: TRBV5-1
CDR3aa: CASSFTGVEYEQYF

j_gene: TRBJ1-1
v_gene: TRBV5-3
CDR3aa: CAKGTDPDEAFF

j_gene: TRBJ2-7
v_gene: TRBV7-2
CDR3aa: CASSVGQGFNEQYF

j_gene: TRBJ1-6
v_gene: TRBV4-2
CDR3aa: CASSRPGQPSPLHF

j_gene: TRBJ2-7
v_gene: TRBV5-6
CDR3aa: CASSLGAINTYEQYF

j_gene: TRBJ2-3
v_gene: TRBV5-1
CDR3aa: CASCSGGRTDTQYF

j_gene: TRBJ1-1
v_gene: TRBV19
CDR3aa: CASSIGAEAFF

j_gene: TRBJ2-3
v_gene: TRBV5-1
CDR3aa: CASSNSGASTDTQYF

j_gene: TRBJ1-1
v_gene: TRBV4-3
CDR3aa: CASSQELATEAFF

j_gene: TRBJ2-2
v_gene: TRBV25-1
CDR3aa: CASSPPGLAGVTGELFF

j_gene: TRBJ1-2
v_gene: TRBV5-4
CDR3aa: CASSLASQSGAGGYTF

j_gene: TRBJ2-7
v_gene: TRBV7-2
CDR3aa: CASSLLWDNEQYF

j_gene: TRBJ2-5
v_gene: TRBV5-1
CDR3aa: CASSQGDTLQETQYF

j_gene: TRBJ2-6
v_gene: TRBV7-8
CDR3aa: CASSSSTGANVLTF